These T cell receptor beta chains were read from a single sample in a study of T cells in Graves' hyperthyroidism and ophthalmopathy. One entry per CDR3 protein results from TCRdb running MiXCR on the multiplex PCR reads. The profile shows about 580,000 distinct CDR3 sequences, about 14% of them singletons. Material: blood. Every receptor here comes from a woman in her 30s with Graves' hyperthyroidism that later progressed to Graves' ophthalmopathy. Both conserved end residues are part of each CDR3. Fields, in order: CDR3 protein, V gene, J gene.

cdr3_aa: CATSETGGPGELFF
v_call: TRBV24-1
j_call: TRBJ2-2

cdr3_aa: CATSVLDRGGTEQYF
v_call: TRBV24-1
j_call: TRBJ2-7

cdr3_aa: CASSQDTGQINEQFF
v_call: TRBV14
j_call: TRBJ2-1

cdr3_aa: CASSLEMGGDQPQHF
v_call: TRBV7-2
j_call: TRBJ1-5

cdr3_aa: CASSVAVSGASTDTQYF
v_call: TRBV9
j_call: TRBJ2-3

cdr3_aa: CASTPGRHQPQHF
v_call: TRBV6-1
j_call: TRBJ1-5

cdr3_aa: CASSYYADNEQFF
v_call: TRBV6-2/TRBV6-3
j_call: TRBJ2-1

cdr3_aa: CASSEPGGLDTEAFF
v_call: TRBV2
j_call: TRBJ1-1

cdr3_aa: CASSSATGVFYEQYF
v_call: TRBV6-1
j_call: TRBJ2-7

cdr3_aa: CASSLTSASYEQYF
v_call: TRBV5-1
j_call: TRBJ2-7

cdr3_aa: CASSFRGDQPQHF
v_call: TRBV5-1
j_call: TRBJ1-5

cdr3_aa: CASSLRDRVIDGYTF
v_call: TRBV12-3/TRBV12-4
j_call: TRBJ1-2

cdr3_aa: CASSISGTLFADTQYF
v_call: TRBV19
j_call: TRBJ2-3

cdr3_aa: CASSEGQGGSNQPQHF
v_call: TRBV2
j_call: TRBJ1-5

cdr3_aa: CASSGGVVRTEAFF
v_call: TRBV6-1
j_call: TRBJ1-1

cdr3_aa: CASSPGGRSSYNEQFF
v_call: TRBV18
j_call: TRBJ2-1

cdr3_aa: CASSPGTGGVRGYTF
v_call: TRBV25-1
j_call: TRBJ1-2